Listed below are T cell receptor beta chains from one sample, sequenced in a study of blood T cells in healthy people across ages. MiXCR, applied by TCRdb to the 5' RACE reads, yields one record per CDR3 protein. Among about 570,000 distinct CDR3 sequences, 25% to 30% were seen once, and the ten largest hold roughly 18%. The sequenced material came from blood. These receptors were obtained from a woman in her 70s in good health. Each CDR3 is given with its conserved first and last residue. A D gene is named only where the DNA matches it firmly. Size tells how often a clone was seen (once, few, many) or the class of an expanded clone, and some rows leave it out.

d_gene	v_gene	abundance	j_gene	CDR3nt	CDR3aa
TRBD2	TRBV7-3	NA	TRBJ2-1	TGTGCCAGCAGCCGTACCCCGAGCGGGAGCTCCTACAATGAGCAGTTCTTC	CASSRTPSGSSYNEQFF
NA	TRBV10-3	few	TRBJ2-5	TGTGCCATCATGGAGGGGGCGCGTGGAGAGACCCAGTACTTC	CAIMEGARGETQYF
NA	TRBV2	few	TRBJ2-7	TGTGCCAGCAGTGAGGGTCGGGGGGCCCTTTACGAGCAGTACTTC	CASSEGRGALYEQYF
NA	TRBV10-3	few	TRBJ2-5	TGTGCCATCAGTGAGTCGCTAGAGACCCAGTACTTC	CAISESLETQYF
NA	TRBV5-1	few	TRBJ2-5	TGCGCCAGCAGCCCTTCGGGTCATCAAGAGACCCAGTACTTC	CASSPSGHQETQYF
NA	TRBV29-1	few	TRBJ2-3	TGCAGCGCAAGAGGGGGGTACGGCACAGATACGCAGTATTTT	CSARGGYGTDTQYF
TRBD1	TRBV29-1	NA	TRBJ2-6	TGCAGCGTCTGGACAGGGGCCTCTGGGGCCAACGTCCTGACTTTC	CSVWTGASGANVLTF
TRBD1	TRBV12-5	few	TRBJ2-2	TGTGCTAGTGGTTTGAGACAGGGCCGGAACACCGGGGAGCTGTTTTTT	CASGLRQGRNTGELFF
TRBD2	TRBV4-3	NA	TRBJ2-1	TGCGCCAGCAGCCAAGGACTAGCGGGGGGAATCTACAATGAGCAGTTCTTC	CASSQGLAGGIYNEQFF
TRBD1	TRBV12-3/TRBV12-4	few	TRBJ2-3	TGTGCCAGCAGTCGTTTAGGCGGTAAAAGAGGGACAGGGCACACAGATACGCAGTATTTT	CASSRLGGKRGTGHTDTQYF
TRBD1	TRBV12-3/TRBV12-4	NA	TRBJ2-1	TGTGCCAGCAGACAGGGGTACACCCCGAGCTCCTACAATGAGCAGTTCTTC	CASRQGYTPSSYNEQFF
NA	TRBV7-2	few	TRBJ1-4	TGTGCCAGCAACTTTCGAAATGAAAAACTGTTTTTT	CASNFRNEKLFF
NA	TRBV3-1	few	TRBJ1-4	TGTGCCAGATACAAAGAGGGTGAAAAACTGTTTTTT	CARYKEGEKLFF
TRBD2	TRBV30	many	TRBJ2-3	TGTGCCTCCAACCCGAGGGGCGGGGGGGCGACAGATACGCAGTATTTT	CASNPRGGGATDTQYF
NA	TRBV12-3/TRBV12-4	once	TRBJ2-3	TGTGCCAGCAGTCGACTCAGGACAGATGCGCAATATTTC	CASSRLRTDAQYF
NA	TRBV7-2	few	TRBJ2-2	TGTGCCAGCAGCTTGGGAGGCTCTAGGGCCGCCGGGGAGCTGTTTTTT	CASSLGGSRAAGELFF
NA	TRBV7-9	NA	TRBJ2-2	TGTGCCGGCAGCTTAACGGCCGTGGCCGGGGAGCTGTTTTTT	CAGSLTAVAGELFF
NA	TRBV20-1	NA	TRBJ1-4	TGCAGTGCTAGCAGTTGGCAGGGTAGCGCAACTAATGAAAAACTGTTTTTT	CSASSWQGSATNEKLFF
TRBD2	TRBV20-1	few	TRBJ2-2	TGCAGTGCCCGACTAGCGGGGGCCACGAACACCGGGGAGCTGTTTTTT	CSARLAGATNTGELFF
NA	TRBV20-1	NA	TRBJ2-7	TGCAGTGCTAGCGTGGCAGGGGCAAGGAACGAGCAGTACTTC	CSASVAGARNEQYF
TRBD2	TRBV6-1	NA	TRBJ2-1	TGTGCCAGCAGCGGGACTAGCGGCGTCTCCTACAATGAGCAGTTCTTC	CASSGTSGVSYNEQFF
NA	TRBV6-2/TRBV6-3	many	TRBJ1-6	TGTGCCAGCAGTTACTGGACCCTGAATTCACCCCTCCACTTT	CASSYWTLNSPLHF
NA	TRBV7-2	NA	TRBJ2-3	TGTGCCAGCAGCTTAGTAGAGGTGCAGGCAGATACGCAGTATTTT	CASSLVEVQADTQYF